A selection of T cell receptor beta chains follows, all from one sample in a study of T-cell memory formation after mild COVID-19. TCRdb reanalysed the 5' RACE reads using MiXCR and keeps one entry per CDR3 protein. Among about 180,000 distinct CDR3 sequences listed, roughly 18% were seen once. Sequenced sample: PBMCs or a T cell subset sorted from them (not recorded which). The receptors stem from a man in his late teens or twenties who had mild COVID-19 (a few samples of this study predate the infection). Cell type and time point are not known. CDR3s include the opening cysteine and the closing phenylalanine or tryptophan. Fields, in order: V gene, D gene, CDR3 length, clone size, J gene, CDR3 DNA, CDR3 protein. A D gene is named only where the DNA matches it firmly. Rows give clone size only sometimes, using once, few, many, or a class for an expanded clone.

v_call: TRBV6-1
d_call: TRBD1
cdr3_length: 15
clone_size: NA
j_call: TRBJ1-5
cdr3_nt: TGTGCCAGCATAGCAGGGGGAAGGAGCAATCAGCCCCAGCATTTT
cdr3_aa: CASIAGGRSNQPQHF

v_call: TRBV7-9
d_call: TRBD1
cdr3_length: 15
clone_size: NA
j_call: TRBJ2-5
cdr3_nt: TGTGCCAGCACCCGGGACAGGGGTTACCAAGAGACCCAGTACTTC
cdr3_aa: CASTRDRGYQETQYF

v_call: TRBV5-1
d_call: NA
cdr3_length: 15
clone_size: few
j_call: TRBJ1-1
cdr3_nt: TGCGCCAGCAGCTTGGCCCCCAGCACGAACACTGAAGCTTTCTTT
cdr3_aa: CASSLAPSTNTEAFF

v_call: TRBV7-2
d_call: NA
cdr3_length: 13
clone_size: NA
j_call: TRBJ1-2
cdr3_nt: TGTGCCAGCAGCCCAGGCGCCTGGGATGGCTACACCTTC
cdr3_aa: CASSPGAWDGYTF

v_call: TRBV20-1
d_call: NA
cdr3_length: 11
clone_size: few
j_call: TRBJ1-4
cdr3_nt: TGCAGTGCTAGAGATTACGAAAAACTGTTTTTT
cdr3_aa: CSARDYEKLFF

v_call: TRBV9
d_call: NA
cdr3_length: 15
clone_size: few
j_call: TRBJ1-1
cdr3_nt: TGTGCCAGCAGCGTAGACCCTTTGACTGGTACTGAAGCTTTCTTT
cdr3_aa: CASSVDPLTGTEAFF

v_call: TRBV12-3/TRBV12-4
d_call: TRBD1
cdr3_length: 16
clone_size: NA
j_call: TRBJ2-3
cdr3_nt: TGTGCCAGCAGTCCTCGGGACAGCACTTACACAGATACGCAGTATTTT
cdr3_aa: CASSPRDSTYTDTQYF

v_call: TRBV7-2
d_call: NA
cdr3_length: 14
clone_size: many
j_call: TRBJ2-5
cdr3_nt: TGTGCCAGCAGCTCAAACCCCGGGGCAGAGACCCAGTACTTC
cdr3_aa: CASSSNPGAETQYF

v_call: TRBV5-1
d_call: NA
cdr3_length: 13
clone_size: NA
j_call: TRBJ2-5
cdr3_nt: TGCGCCAGCAGCTTGGGGGAGATAGAGACCCAGTACTTC
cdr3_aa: CASSLGEIETQYF

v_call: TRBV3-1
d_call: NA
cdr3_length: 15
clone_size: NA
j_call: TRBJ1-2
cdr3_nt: TGTGCCAGCAGCCAAGCTCGTTGGGGGAACTATGGCTACACCTTC
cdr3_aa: CASSQARWGNYGYTF

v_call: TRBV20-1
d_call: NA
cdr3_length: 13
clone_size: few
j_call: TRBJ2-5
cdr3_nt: TGCAGTGCTAGAGACCTACCAATGGAGACCCAGTACTTC
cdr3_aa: CSARDLPMETQYF

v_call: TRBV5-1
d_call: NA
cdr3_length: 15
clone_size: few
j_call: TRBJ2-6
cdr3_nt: TGCGCCAGCAGCTTGGGCGGCACTGGGGCCAACGTCCTGACTTTC
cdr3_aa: CASSLGGTGANVLTF

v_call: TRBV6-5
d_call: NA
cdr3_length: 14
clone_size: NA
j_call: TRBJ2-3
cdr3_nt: TGTGCCAGCAGAGCGTGGGGGAGCACAGATACGCAGTATTTT
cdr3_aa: CASRAWGSTDTQYF

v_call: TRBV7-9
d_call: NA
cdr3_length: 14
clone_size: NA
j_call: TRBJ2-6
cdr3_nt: TGTGCCAGCAGCGGGCAGCCTGGGGCCAACGTCCTGACTTTC
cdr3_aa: CASSGQPGANVLTF

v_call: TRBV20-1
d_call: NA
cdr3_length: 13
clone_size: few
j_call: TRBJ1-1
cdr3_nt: TGCAGTGCTAGTAATCGGCCGAACACTGAAGCTTTCTTT
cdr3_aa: CSASNRPNTEAFF

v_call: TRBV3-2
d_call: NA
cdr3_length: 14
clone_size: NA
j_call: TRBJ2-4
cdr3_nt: TGTGCCAGCAGCCAGCGGGACAGTCAAAACATTCAGTACTTC
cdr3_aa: CASSQRDSQNIQYF

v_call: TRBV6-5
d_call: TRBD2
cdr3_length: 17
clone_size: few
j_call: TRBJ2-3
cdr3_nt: TGTGCCAGCAGTAAGGGACTAGCGGGGGGAAGCACAGATACGCAGTATTTT
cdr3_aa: CASSKGLAGGSTDTQYF

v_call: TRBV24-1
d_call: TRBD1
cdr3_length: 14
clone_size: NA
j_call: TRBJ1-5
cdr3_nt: TGTGCCACCAGTGACCCGGGGACAGATCAGCCCCAGCATTTT
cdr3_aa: CATSDPGTDQPQHF

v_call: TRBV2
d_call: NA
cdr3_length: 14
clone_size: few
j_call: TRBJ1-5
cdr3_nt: TGTGCCAGCAGTGAAAGGACAGGCAATCAGCCCCAGCATTTT
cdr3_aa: CASSERTGNQPQHF

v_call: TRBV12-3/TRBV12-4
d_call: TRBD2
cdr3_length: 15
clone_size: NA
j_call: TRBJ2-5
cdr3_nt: TGTGCCAGCAGATCCCACGGGGGGGTTCGGGAGACCCAGTACTTC
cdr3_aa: CASRSHGGVRETQYF

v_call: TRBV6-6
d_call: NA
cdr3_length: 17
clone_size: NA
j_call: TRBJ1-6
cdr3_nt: TGTGCCAGCAGCTCGCGGCAGGGCCTGCTGTATAATTCACCCCTCCACTTT
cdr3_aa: CASSSRQGLLYNSPLHF

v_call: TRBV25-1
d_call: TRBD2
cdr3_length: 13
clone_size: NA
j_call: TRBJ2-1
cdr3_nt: TGTGCCAGCAGTGAACCTCTAGCGGGCGAGCAGTTCTTC
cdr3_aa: CASSEPLAGEQFF

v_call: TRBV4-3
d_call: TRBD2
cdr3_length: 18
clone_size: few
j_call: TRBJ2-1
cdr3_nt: TGCGCCAGCAGCCAACAAGCGGGGGGGGCCGGGTGGTTCGATGAGCAGTTCTTC
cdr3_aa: CASSQQAGGAGWFDEQFF

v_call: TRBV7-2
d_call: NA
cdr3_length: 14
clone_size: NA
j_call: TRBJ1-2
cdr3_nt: TGTGCCAGCAGCTTAGCGGCATTGGGGAGGGGCTACACCTTC
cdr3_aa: CASSLAALGRGYTF

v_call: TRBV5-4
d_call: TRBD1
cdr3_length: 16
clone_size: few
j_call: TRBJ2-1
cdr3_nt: TGTGCCAGCAGCTTGGCGACAGGGGGGAGTTACAATGAGCAGTTCTTC
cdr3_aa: CASSLATGGSYNEQFF

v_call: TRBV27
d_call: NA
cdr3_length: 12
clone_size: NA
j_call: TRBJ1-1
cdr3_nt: TGTGCCAGCAGTTTCGCTTCTGGCGAAGCTTTCTTT
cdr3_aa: CASSFASGEAFF

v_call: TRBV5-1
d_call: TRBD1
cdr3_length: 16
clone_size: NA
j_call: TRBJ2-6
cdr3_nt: TGCGCCAGCAGCAGACAGGGGTACTCTGGGGCCAACGTCCTGACTTTC
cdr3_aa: CASSRQGYSGANVLTF

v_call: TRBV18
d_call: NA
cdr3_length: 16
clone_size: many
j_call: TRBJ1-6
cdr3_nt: TGTGCCAGCTCACCTCTCATAACAGGGAGCAATTCACCCCTCCACTTT
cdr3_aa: CASSPLITGSNSPLHF

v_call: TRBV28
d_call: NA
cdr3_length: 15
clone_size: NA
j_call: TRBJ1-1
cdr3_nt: TGTGCCAGCCCTTTGGGGCCACCGAGGAACACTGAAGCTTTCTTT
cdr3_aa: CASPLGPPRNTEAFF

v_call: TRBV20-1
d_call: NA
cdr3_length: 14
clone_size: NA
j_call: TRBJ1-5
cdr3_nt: TGCAGTGCTAGAGATCGTCGGGGACATCAGCCCCAGCATTTT
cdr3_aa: CSARDRRGHQPQHF

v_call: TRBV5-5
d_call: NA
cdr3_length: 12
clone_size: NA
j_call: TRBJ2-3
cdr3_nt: TGTGCCAGCAGCGGCGAAACAGATACGCAGTATTTT
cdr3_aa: CASSGETDTQYF

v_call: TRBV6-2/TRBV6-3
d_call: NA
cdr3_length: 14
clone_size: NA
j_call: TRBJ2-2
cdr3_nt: TGTGCCACCCGACCCGGACGCGCGGGCGGGGAGCTGTTTTTT
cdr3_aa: CATRPGRAGGELFF

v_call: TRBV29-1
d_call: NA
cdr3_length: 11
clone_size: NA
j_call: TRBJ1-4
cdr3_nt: TGCAGCGTGGAACAGGGAGAAAAACTGTTTTTT
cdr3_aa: CSVEQGEKLFF

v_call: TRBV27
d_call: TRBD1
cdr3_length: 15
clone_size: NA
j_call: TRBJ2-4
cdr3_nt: TGTGCCAGCAGTTTGGACAGGGGGAGTGGAAACATTCAGTACTTC
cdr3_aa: CASSLDRGSGNIQYF

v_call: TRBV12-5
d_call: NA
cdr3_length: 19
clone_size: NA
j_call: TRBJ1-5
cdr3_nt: TGTGCTAGTGGTTTGGTACTGACCGGGGCCGACTATAGCAATCAGCCCCAGCATTTT
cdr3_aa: CASGLVLTGADYSNQPQHF

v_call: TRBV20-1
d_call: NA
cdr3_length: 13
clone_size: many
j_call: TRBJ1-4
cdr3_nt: TGCAGTGCTATCACAACTGGGGGTGAAAAACTGTTTTTT
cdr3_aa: CSAITTGGEKLFF

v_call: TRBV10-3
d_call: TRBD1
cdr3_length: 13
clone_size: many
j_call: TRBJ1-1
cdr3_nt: TGTGCCATCACCTCGGACAGGGAAGGCAATTCTTTCTTT
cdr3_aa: CAITSDREGNSFF

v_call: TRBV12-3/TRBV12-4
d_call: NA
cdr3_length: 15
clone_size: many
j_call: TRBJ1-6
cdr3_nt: TGTGCCAGCACCGTTGGACAGCAGATTAATTCACCCCTCCACTTT
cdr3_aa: CASTVGQQINSPLHF

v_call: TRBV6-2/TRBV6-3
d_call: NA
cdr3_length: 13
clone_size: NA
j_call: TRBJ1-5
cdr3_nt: TGTGCCGGACGAAAGGCCTCCAATCAGCCCCAGCATTTT
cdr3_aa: CAGRKASNQPQHF

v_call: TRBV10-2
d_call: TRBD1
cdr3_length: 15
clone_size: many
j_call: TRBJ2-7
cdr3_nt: TGCGCCAGCAGCGCACCGGGACAGGGGGCGCGGGAGCAGTACTTC
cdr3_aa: CASSAPGQGAREQYF

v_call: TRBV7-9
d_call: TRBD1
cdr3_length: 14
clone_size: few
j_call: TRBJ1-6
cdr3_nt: TGTGCCAGCAGCTTTGCAGGGGGACTCTCACCCCTCCACTTT
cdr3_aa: CASSFAGGLSPLHF

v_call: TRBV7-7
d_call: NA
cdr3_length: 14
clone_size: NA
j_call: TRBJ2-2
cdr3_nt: TGTGCCAGCAGCTTAGTCGCGGCTACCGGGGAGCTGTTTTTT
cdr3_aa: CASSLVAATGELFF

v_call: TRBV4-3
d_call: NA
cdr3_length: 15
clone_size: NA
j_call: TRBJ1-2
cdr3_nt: TGCGCCAGCAGCCAGGACTCACGACACGACTATGGCTACACCTTC
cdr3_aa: CASSQDSRHDYGYTF

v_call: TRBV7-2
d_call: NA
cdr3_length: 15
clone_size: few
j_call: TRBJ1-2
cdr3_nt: TGTGCCAGCAGCCGGCTGGATGCGGCGGGCTATGGCTACACCTTC
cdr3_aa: CASSRLDAAGYGYTF

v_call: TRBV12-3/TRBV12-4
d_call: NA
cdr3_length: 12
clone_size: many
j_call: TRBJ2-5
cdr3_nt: TGTGCCAGCAGTTTCTGGAGAGAGACCCAGTACTTC
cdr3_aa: CASSFWRETQYF

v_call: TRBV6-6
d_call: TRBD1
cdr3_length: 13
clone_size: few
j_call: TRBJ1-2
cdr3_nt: TGTGCCAGCAGTTCCTACCCGGGACAGGGGGCAACCTTC
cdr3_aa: CASSSYPGQGATF

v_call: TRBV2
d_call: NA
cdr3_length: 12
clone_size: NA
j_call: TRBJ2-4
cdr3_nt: TGTGCCAGCAGTGAGCAAGGGCACATTCAGTACTTC
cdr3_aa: CASSEQGHIQYF

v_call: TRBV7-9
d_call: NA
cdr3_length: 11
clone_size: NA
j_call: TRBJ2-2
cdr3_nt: TGTGCCAGCAGCAAAACCGGGGAGCTGTTTTTT
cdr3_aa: CASSKTGELFF

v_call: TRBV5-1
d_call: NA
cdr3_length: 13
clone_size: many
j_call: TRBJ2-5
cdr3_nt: TGCGCCAGCAGCTTGGGCTCAGAAGAGACCCAGTACTTC
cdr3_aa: CASSLGSEETQYF

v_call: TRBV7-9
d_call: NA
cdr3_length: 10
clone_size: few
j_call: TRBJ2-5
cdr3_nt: TGTGCCACCCTAGAAGAGACCCAGTACTTC
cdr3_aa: CATLEETQYF

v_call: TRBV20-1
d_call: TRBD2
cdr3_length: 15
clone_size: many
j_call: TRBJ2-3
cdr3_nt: TGCAGTGCTGCGGGACTAGCGGGGGGCACAGATACGCAGTATTTT
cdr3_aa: CSAAGLAGGTDTQYF

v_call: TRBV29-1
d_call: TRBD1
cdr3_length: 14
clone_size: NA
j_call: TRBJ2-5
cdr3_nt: TGCAGCGCCCCCGGGGACAGGGGGGACGGGACCCAGTACTTC
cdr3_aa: CSAPGDRGDGTQYF